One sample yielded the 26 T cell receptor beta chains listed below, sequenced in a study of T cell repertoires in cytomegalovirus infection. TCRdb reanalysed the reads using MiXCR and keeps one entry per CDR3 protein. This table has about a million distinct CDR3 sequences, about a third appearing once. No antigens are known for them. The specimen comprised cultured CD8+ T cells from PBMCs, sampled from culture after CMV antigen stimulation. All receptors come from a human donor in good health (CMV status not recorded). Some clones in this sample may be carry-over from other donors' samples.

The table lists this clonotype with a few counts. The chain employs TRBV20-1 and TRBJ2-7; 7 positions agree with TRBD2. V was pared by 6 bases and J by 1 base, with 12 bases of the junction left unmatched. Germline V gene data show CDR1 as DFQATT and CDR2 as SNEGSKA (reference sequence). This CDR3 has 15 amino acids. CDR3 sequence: CSARPLAGESYEQYF. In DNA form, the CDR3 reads TGCAGTGCCAGGCCTCTCGCGGGGGAATCCTACGAGCAGTACTTC.

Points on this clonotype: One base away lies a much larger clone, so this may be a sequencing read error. This chain's CDR3 is CASSNLAGELYDEQFF. The DNA of the CDR3 is TGTGCCAGCAGTAATTTAGCGGGGGAGTTATACGATGAGCAGTTCTTC. This chain joins TRBV7-2 and TRBJ2-1; 9 bases are shared with TRBD2. This CDR3 is built from 16 residues. Germline values: CDR1 SGHTA, CDR2 FQGNSA. The J segment lost 8 bases and the V segment lost 6 bases, leaving 14 bases of the junction unmatched.

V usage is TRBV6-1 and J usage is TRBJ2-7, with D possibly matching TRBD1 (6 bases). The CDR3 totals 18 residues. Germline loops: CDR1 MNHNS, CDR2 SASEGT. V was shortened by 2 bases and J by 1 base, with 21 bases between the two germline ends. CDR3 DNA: TGTGCCAGCAGTGAAAGGCTCGGGGACATCTTGGTTTCCTACGAGCAGTACTTC. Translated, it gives CASSERLGDILVSYEQYF.

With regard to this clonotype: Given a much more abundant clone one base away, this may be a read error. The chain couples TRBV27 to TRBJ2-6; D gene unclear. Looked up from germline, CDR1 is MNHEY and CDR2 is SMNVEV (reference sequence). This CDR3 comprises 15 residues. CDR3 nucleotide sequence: TGTGGCAGCAGTTTATTGGGGTCTGGGGCCAACGTCCTGACTTTC. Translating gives CGSSLLGSGANVLTF.

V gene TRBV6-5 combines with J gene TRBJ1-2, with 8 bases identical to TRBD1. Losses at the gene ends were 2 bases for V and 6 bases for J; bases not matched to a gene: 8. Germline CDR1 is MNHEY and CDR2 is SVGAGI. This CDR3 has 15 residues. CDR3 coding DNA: TGTGCCAGCAGTTACCAATTGGGACAGGTCGATGGCTACACCTTC. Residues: CASSYQLGQVDGYTF.

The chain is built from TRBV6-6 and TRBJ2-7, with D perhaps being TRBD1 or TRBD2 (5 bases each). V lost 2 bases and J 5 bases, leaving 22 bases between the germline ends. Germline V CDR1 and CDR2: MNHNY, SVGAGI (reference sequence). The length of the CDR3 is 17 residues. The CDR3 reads CASSYAAEWGSGDEQYV. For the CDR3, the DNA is TGTGCCAGCAGTTACGCCGCCGAATGGGGGTCTGGGGACGAGCAGTACGTC.

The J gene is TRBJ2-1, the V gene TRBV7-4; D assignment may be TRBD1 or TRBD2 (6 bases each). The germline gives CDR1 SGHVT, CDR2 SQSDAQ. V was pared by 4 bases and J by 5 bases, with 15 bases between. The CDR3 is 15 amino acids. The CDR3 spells CASSSFRGADNEQFF. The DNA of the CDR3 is TGTGCCAGCAGCTCCTTTAGGGGGGCAGACAATGAGCAGTTCTTC.

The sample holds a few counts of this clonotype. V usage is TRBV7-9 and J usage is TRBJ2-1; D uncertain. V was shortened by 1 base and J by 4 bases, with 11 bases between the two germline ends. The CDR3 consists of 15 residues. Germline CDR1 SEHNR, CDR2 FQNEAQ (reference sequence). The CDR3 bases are TGTGCCAGCAGCTTAGAACAGCAAAGGTACAATGAGCAGTTCTTC. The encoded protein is CASSLEQQRYNEQFF.

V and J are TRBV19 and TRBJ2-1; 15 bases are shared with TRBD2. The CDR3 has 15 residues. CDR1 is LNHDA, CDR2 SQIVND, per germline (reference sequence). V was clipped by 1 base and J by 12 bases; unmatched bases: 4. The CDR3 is CASSIVGLAGGGQFF. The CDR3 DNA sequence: TGTGCCAGTAGTATAGTAGGACTAGCGGGGGGGGGGCAGTTCTTC.

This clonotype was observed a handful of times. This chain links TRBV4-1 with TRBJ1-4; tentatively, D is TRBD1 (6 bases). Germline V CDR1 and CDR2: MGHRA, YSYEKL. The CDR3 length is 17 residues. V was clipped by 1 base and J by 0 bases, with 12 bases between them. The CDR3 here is CASSQGAGVATNEKLFF. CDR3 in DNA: TGCGCCAGCAGCCAAGGAGCAGGGGTGGCAACTAATGAAAAACTGTTTTTT.

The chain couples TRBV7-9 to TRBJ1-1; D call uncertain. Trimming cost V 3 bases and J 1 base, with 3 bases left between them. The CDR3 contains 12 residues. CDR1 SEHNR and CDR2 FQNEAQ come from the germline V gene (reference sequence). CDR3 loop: CASSFKNTEAFF. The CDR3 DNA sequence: TGTGCCAGCAGCTTTAAGAACACTGAAGCTTTCTTT.

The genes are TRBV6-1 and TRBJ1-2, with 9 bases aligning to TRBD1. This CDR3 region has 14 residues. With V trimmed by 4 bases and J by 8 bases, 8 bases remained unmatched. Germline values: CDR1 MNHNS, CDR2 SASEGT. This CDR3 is CASSAPGQGWGYTF. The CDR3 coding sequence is TGTGCCAGCAGTGCGCCGGGACAGGGATGGGGCTACACCTTC.

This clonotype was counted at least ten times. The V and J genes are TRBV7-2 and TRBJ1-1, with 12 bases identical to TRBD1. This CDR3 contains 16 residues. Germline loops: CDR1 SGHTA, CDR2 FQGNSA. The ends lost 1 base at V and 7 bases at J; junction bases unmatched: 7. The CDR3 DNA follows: TGTGCCAGCAGCTTAGACACGGGACAGGGGGCCGGTGAAGCTTTCTTT. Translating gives CASSLDTGQGAGEAFF.

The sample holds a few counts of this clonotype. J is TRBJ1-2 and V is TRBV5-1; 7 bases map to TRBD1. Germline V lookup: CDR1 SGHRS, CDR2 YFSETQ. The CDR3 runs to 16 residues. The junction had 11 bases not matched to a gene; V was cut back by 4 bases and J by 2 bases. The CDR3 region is CASSDLLTGENYGYTF. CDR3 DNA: TGCGCCAGCAGCGACCTCCTTACAGGGGAAAACTATGGCTACACCTTC. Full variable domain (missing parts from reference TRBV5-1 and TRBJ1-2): KAGVTQTPRYLIKTRGQQVTLSCSPISGHRSVSWYQQTPGQGLQFLFEYFSETQRNKGNFPGRFSGRQFSNSRSEMNVSTLELGDSALYLCASSDLLTGENYGYTFGSGTRLTVV.

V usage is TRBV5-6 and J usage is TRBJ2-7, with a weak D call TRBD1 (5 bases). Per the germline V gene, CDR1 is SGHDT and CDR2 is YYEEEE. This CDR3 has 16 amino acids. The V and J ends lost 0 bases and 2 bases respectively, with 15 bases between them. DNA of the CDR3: TGTGCCAGCAGCTTGGAGGGGCAGGTTATAACCTACGAGCAGTACGTC. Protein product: CASSLEGQVITYEQYV.

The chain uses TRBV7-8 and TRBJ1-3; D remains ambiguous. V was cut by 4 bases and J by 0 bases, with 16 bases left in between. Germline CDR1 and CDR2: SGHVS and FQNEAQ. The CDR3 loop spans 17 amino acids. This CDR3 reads CASSSDVGRPSGNTIYF. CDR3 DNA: TGTGCCAGCAGCTCCGATGTGGGCAGACCCTCTGGAAACACCATATATTTT. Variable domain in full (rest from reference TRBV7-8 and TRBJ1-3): GAGVSQSPRYKVAKRGQDVALRCDPISGHVSLFWYQQALGQGPEFLTYFQNEAQLDKSGLPSDRFFAERPEGSVSTLKIQRTQQEDSAVYLCASSSDVGRPSGNTIYFGEGSWLTVV.

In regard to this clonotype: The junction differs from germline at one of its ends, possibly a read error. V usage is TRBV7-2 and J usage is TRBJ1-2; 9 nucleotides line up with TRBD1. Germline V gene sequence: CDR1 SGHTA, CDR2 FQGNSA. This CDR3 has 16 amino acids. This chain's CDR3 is CASSSRDRASNYGCTF. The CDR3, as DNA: TGTGCCAGCAGCAGCCGGGACAGGGCGTCTAACTATGGCTGCACCTTC.

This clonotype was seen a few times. In DNA, the CDR3 is TGCGCCAGCAGCCAAGATCAGGGGACTAGCACAACCCAGTACTTC. It translates to CASSQDQGTSTTQYF. This chain joins TRBV4-3 and TRBJ2-5; TRBD2 matches 9 bases. CDR1 is LGHNA and CDR2 is YSLEER in the germline V gene. V lost 0 bases and J lost 8; bases outside the gene matches: 7. This CDR3 has 15 amino acids.

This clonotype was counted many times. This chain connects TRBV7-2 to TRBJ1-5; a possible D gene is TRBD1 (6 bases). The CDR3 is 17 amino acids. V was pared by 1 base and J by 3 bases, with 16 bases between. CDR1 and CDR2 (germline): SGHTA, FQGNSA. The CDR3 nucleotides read TGTGCCAGCAGCTTAGGTATGGGCAGGGGAGACAATCAGCCCCAGCATTTT. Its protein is CASSLGMGRGDNQPQHF.

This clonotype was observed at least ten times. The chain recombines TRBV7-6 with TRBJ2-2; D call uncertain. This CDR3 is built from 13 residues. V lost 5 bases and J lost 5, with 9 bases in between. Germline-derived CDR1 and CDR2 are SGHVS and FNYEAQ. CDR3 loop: CASSHALTGELFF. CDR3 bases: TGTGCCAGCAGCCACGCCTTGACCGGGGAGCTGTTTTTT.

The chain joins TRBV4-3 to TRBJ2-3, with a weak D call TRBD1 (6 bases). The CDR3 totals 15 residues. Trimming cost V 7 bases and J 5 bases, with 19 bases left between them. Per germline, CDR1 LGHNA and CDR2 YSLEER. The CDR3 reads CASTPGGGIEDTQYF. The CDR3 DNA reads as TGCGCCAGCACCCCTGGTGGGGGCATTGAAGATACGCAGTATTTT.

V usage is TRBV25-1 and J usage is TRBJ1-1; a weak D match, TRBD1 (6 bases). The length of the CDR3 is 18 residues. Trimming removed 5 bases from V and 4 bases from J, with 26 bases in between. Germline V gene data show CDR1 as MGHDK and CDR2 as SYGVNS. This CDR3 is CASSSTLTPTLDSTEAFF. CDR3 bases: TGTGCCAGCAGTTCAACACTGACACCAACACTGGACAGCACTGAAGCTTTCTTT.

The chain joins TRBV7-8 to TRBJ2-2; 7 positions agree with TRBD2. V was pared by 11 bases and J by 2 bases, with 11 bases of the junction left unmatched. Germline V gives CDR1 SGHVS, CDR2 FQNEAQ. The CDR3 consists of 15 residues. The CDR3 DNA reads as TGTGCCGGCGGGGGTCCGGGGGAAAACACCGGGGAGCTGTTTTTT. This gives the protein CAGGGPGENTGELFF.

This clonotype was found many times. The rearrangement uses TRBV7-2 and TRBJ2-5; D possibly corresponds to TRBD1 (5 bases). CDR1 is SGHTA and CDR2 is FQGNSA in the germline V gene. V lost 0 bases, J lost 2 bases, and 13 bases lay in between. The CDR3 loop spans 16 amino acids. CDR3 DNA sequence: TGTGCCAGCAGCTTAGCTGGGTGGGGCCCACAAGAGACCCAGTACTTC. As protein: CASSLAGWGPQETQYF.

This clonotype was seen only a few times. In nucleotides, the CDR3 is TGTGCCACTCAGGCCGGGAAGGGGCGAACACTCTACAATGAGCAGTTCTTC. This codes for CATQAGKGRTLYNEQFF. This chain links TRBV24-1 with TRBJ2-1; TRBD1 or TRBD2 may be the D gene (5 bases each). CDR1 KGHDR and CDR2 SFDVKD come from the germline V gene. CDR3 length equals 17 residues. V dropped 10 bases and J dropped 3 bases, with 24 bases sitting between them.

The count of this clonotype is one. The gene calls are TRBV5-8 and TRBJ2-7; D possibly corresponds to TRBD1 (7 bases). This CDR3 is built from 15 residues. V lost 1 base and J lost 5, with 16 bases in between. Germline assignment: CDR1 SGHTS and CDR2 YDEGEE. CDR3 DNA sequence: TGTGCCAGCAGCTTGTGGGACAGCTGGGGGGACGAGCAGTACGTC. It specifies CASSLWDSWGDEQYV.